This T cell receptor beta chain was profiled in a study of T cells in Graves' hyperthyroidism and ophthalmopathy. Notes on the study in general: Blood also carried most thyroid clonotypes expanded above 0.001.

There are many counts of this clonotype. Its specificity is not known. Sampled blood dates from first hyperthyroidism diagnosis, and it precedes any ophthalmopathy symptoms. RNA transcripts gave rise to amplified TCR beta CDR3 regions. Primed by the HTBI set, a first-round RT-PCR was run on the TCR CDR3. TCRdb recomputed calls from the multiplex PCR reads with MiXCR, one row per CDR3 protein. The sample consists of more than 550,000 distinct CDR3 sequences, around 20% of them appearing once. Germline CDR1 reads SGHAT; CDR2 reads FQNNGV. V shed 5 bases and J shed 0 bases, with 13 bases lying between them. This CDR3 is 15 amino acids long.

This sequence originates from a woman between 45 and 60 years old with Graves' hyperthyroidism that later progressed to Graves' ophthalmopathy. The J gene is TRBJ1-1, the V gene TRBV11-2; D uncertain. Material: blood. The CDR3, as DNA: TGTGCCAGCAGCCTACCGACAAACATGAACACTGAAGCTTTCTTT. Its translation: CASSLPTNMNTEAFF.